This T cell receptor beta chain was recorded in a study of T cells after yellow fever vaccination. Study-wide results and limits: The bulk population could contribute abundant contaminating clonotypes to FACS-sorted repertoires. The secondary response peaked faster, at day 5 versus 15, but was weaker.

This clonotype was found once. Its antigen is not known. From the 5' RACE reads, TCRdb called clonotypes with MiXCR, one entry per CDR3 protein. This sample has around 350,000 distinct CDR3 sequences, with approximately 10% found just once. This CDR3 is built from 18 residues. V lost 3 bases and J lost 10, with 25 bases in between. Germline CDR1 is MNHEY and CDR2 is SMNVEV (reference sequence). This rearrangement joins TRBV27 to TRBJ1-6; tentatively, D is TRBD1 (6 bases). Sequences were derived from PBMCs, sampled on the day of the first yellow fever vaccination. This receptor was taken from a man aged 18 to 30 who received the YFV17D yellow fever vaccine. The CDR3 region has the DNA TGTGCCAGCAGTTTTCGAACAGGGAGTGCCCGCCCGGGATCACCCCTCCACTTT. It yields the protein CASSFRTGSARPGSPLHF.